Below are 24 T cell receptor beta chains sequenced from a single sample in a study of shared clonotypes between healthy human individuals. Only in-frame clones appear in the TCRdb table, and some are missing; sequencing was by immunoSEQ multiplex PCR. The table records under 550,000 clones, 90% to 97% of them present only once. The sample consisted of naive CD4+ T cells sorted from blood. Documented subset: CD45RA+ positively selected. The receptors originated from a woman in her twenties or thirties in good health.

The V call is TRBV30, the J call TRBJ2-7; 7 bases are shared with TRBD1. Germline values: CDR1 GTSNPN, CDR2 SVGIG (reference sequence). The CDR3 extends over 13 amino acids. The V and J ends lost 5 bases and 2 bases, in that order; junction bases with no gene match: 6. The CDR3 region is CAWGPGQPYEQYF. The CDR3 DNA is TGTGCCTGGGGGCCGGGACAGCCCTACGAGCAGTACTTC.

The chain joins TRBV5-6 to TRBJ2-6; D remains ambiguous. The CDR3 runs to 15 residues. Germline CDR1 reads SGHDT; CDR2 reads YYEEEE. The ends were cut back, 2 bases at V and 0 bases at J, with 6 bases in the middle. CDR3 in DNA: TGTGCCAGCAGCTTCCGGCGCTCTGGGGCCAACGTCCTGACTTTC. The encoded protein is CASSFRRSGANVLTF.

The genes are TRBV27 and TRBJ2-7; D call uncertain. With 4 bases removed from V and 1 base from J, the gap between germline ends came to 14 bases. The CDR3 extends over 15 amino acids. Germline V gives CDR1 MNHEY, CDR2 SMNVEV (reference sequence). DNA of the CDR3: TGTGCCAGCAGTTGGCGGTTGCCCGGGTCCTACGAGCAGTACTTC. It encodes CASSWRLPGSYEQYF.

The chain carries TRBV21-1 and TRBJ2-7; the table assigns TRBD2, which was not confirmed against the DNA. TRBV21-1 is marked as a pseudogene. This CDR3 comprises 16 residues. Here the CDR3 reads CASSKEPDYHTYEQYF. The CDR3 bases are TGTGCCAGCAGCAAAGAGCCGGACTACCATACCTACGAGCAGTACTTC.

The chain employs TRBV7-2 and TRBJ2-3; D gene ambiguous. Germline assignment: CDR1 SGHTA and CDR2 FQGNSA. With 4 bases removed from V and 4 bases from J, the gap between germline ends came to 12 bases. CDR3 size: 14 residues. The CDR3 DNA is TGTGCCAGCAGCTCCTCTCGAAGCGCAGATACGCAGTATTTT. As protein: CASSSSRSADTQYF. Full variable domain (outside the CDR3, taken from reference TRBV7-2 and TRBJ2-3): GAGVSQSPSNKVTEKGKDVELRCDPISGHTALYWYRQSLGQGLEFLIYFQGNSAPDKSGLPSDRFSAERTGGSVSTLTIQRTQQEDSAVYLCASSSSRSADTQYFGPGTRLTVL.

This chain links TRBV27 with TRBJ2-3, with 9 bases fitting TRBD2. The CDR3 has 15 residues. Germline-derived CDR1 and CDR2 are MNHEY and SMNVEV (reference sequence). The J segment lost 6 bases and the V segment lost 6 bases, leaving 10 bases of the junction unmatched. The CDR3 here is CASRTLREGPDTQYF. In DNA form, the CDR3 reads TGTGCCAGCAGGACTCTGCGGGAGGGCCCCGATACGCAGTATTTT.

The J gene is TRBJ1-1, the V gene TRBV18, with 9 nucleotides matching TRBD1. Germline V gives CDR1 KGHSH, CDR2 LQKENI. V shed 5 bases and J 1 base; nucleotides not matched to a gene: 2. The CDR3 totals 14 residues. DNA of the CDR3: TGTGCCAGCTCAGACAGGGGGGGGAACACTGAAGCTTTCTTT. Translating gives CASSDRGGNTEAFF.

The chain has TRBV4-1 and TRBJ1-1; a weak D match, TRBD1 (6 bases). This CDR3 region has 14 residues. Trimming took 3 bases from V and 4 from J, leaving 12 bases between them. Germline V gene data show CDR1 as MGHRA and CDR2 as YSYEKL. CDR3 sequence reads: CASSHGQGSTEAFF. The CDR3, as DNA: TGCGCCAGCAGCCACGGGCAGGGGAGCACTGAAGCTTTCTTT.

V gene TRBV7-9 combines with J gene TRBJ1-5, with a possible D match to TRBD1 (5 bases). From germline, CDR1 is SEHNR and CDR2 FQNEAQ (reference sequence). CDR3 length: 16 residues. V gave up 5 bases and J gave up 0 bases, with 14 bases separating them. This chain's CDR3 is CASSPGTEDSNQPQHF. DNA for the CDR3: TGTGCCAGCAGCCCCGGGACGGAAGATAGCAATCAGCCCCAGCATTTT.

This CDR3 is CASSWYPFNEQFF. In DNA, the CDR3 is TGTGCCAGCAGCTGGTACCCGTTCAATGAGCAGTTCTTC. The chain has TRBV7-2 and TRBJ2-1; D gene uncertain. CDR1 is SGHTA and CDR2 is FQGNSA in the germline V gene. The ends were cut back, 4 bases at V and 6 bases at J, with 10 bases in the middle. The CDR3 totals 13 residues. The full variable domain, rest sourced from reference TRBV7-2 and TRBJ2-1, is GAGVSQSPSNKVTEKGKDVELRCDPISGHTALYWYRQSLGQGLEFLIYFQGNSAPDKSGLPSDRFSAERTGGSVSTLTIQRTQQEDSAVYLCASSWYPFNEQFFGPGTRLTVL.

The chain combines TRBV28 with TRBJ1-1; D ambiguous. Between the trimmed V and J ends, which lost 3 bases and 1 base, there was a span of 6 bases. The CDR3 spans 13 residues. The germline V gene has CDR1 MDHEN and CDR2 SYDVKM. CDR3 region: CASSLLENTEAFF. The CDR3 bases are TGTGCCAGCAGTTTGTTGGAGAACACTGAAGCTTTCTTT.

J is TRBJ1-1 and V is TRBV2; D is uncertain. CDR1 is SNHLY and CDR2 is FYNNEI in the germline V gene. The CDR3 loop spans 15 amino acids. V lost 8 bases to trimming and J lost 8 bases, with 24 bases between them. CDR3 protein: CASVPSGLTLREAFF. CDR3 in DNA: TGTGCCAGCGTCCCTTCCGGACTGACGCTCCGAGAAGCTTTCTTT.

J is TRBJ1-5 and V is TRBV2, with D unclear. V was trimmed by 7 bases and J by 7 bases, leaving 17 bases between them. Germline CDR1 and CDR2: SNHLY and FYNNEI. The CDR3 sequence is 14 residues long. The CDR3 DNA sequence: TGTGCCAGCAACGGGCGCGGGTTCGGGCAGCCCCAGCATTTT. Translating it yields CASNGRGFGQPQHF.

This clone was seen a single time. The chain is built from TRBV7-2 and TRBJ2-5, with TRBD2 matching over 11 bases. From germline, CDR1 is SGHTA and CDR2 FQGNSA. This CDR3 spans 16 amino acids. The junction had 8 bases not matched to a gene; V was cut back by 3 bases and J by 5 bases. CDR3 sequence: CASSLLLAGGWETQYF. In nucleotides, the CDR3 is TGTGCCAGCAGCTTGCTCCTAGCGGGAGGTTGGGAGACCCAGTACTTC.

The gene calls are TRBV5-1 and TRBJ2-2; 8 bases are shared with TRBD1. This CDR3 spans 15 amino acids. Trimming took 3 bases from V and 4 from J; bases not matched to a gene: 5. CDR1 is SGHRS, CDR2 YFSETQ, per germline. CDR3 region: CASSSRTGTTGELFF. The CDR3 region has the DNA TGCGCCAGCAGCTCCCGGACAGGGACCACCGGGGAGCTGTTTTTT. Drawing the rest from reference TRBV5-1 and TRBJ2-2, the complete variable domain is KAGVTQTPRYLIKTRGQQVTLSCSPISGHRSVSWYQQTPGQGLQFLFEYFSETQRNKGNFPGRFSGRQFSNSRSEMNVSTLELGDSALYLCASSSRTGTTGELFFGEGSRLTVL.

The CDR3 spells CASSVATGTVYEQYF. The CDR3, as DNA: TGTGCCAGCAGCGTAGCTACGGGGACCGTCTACGAGCAGTACTTC. The rearrangement uses TRBV9 and TRBJ2-7; perhaps D is TRBD1 or TRBD2 (5 bases each). Germline lookup yields CDR1 SGDLS and CDR2 YYNGEE. Trimming took off 0 bases at V and 3 bases at J, with 13 bases between the two ends. This CDR3 is built from 15 residues.

This chain links TRBV5-1 with TRBJ2-1, with TRBD2 matching 11 bases. Germline-derived CDR1 and CDR2 are SGHRS and YFSETQ. V lost 3 bases and J lost 0; bases outside the gene matches: 5. The CDR3 consists of 17 residues. The DNA for the CDR3 is TGCGCCAGCAGCTCCGGGACTAGCGGTAGCTCCTACAATGAGCAGTTCTTC. Its translation: CASSSGTSGSSYNEQFF.

The chain recombines TRBV5-1 with TRBJ2-6; weak D call: TRBD1 (5 bases). The CDR3 is 18 residues long. V lost 0 bases and J 0 bases, leaving 13 bases between the germline ends. The germline V gene encodes CDR1 SGHRS and CDR2 YFSETQ. The CDR3 DNA reads TGCGCCAGCAGCTTGGAGGCAGGGCTTAGCTCTGGGGCCAACGTCCTGACTTTC. It yields the protein CASSLEAGLSSGANVLTF.

DNA of the CDR3: TGTGCCAGTAGCCCCTCGGCGGGAGGGGTGGGTGAGCAGTTCTTC. It specifies CASSPSAGGVGEQFF. The chain couples TRBV19 to TRBJ2-1; TRBD2 matches at 9 bases. CDR1 and CDR2 (germline): LNHDA, SQIVND (reference sequence). The CDR3 covers 15 residues. The J segment lost 9 bases and the V segment lost 6 bases, leaving 12 bases of the junction unmatched.

The V gene is TRBV5-1, the J gene TRBJ2-3; D may be TRBD1 or TRBD2 (6 bases each). The CDR3 runs to 17 residues. Germline V CDR1 and CDR2: SGHRS, YFSETQ. Trimming took off 0 bases at V and 4 bases at J, with 18 bases between the two ends. The CDR3: CASSLVVPGGRADTQYF. DNA for the CDR3: TGCGCCAGCAGCTTGGTTGTGCCCGGGGGCAGGGCAGATACGCAGTATTTT.

The V and J genes are TRBV7-6 and TRBJ1-1; TRBD1 matches 8 bases. CDR1 and CDR2 from the germline V gene are SGHVS and FNYEAQ. CDR3 length equals 14 residues. J was trimmed by 11 bases and V by 0 bases; bases with no gene match: 8. In DNA form, the CDR3 reads TGTGCCAGCAGCTTAGCAGTACAGGGGGAGGTGGCTTTCTTT. This encodes CASSLAVQGEVAFF.

The rearrangement links TRBV15 to TRBJ2-1; TRBD2 aligns across 7 bases. CDR1 LNHNV and CDR2 YYDKDF come from the germline V gene (reference sequence). This CDR3 has 13 amino acids. Trimming at V came to 9 bases and at J to 0 bases, leaving 2 bases not matched to a gene. In nucleotides, the CDR3 is TGTGCCACGCGGGAGTCCTCCTACAATGAGCAGTTCTTC. This encodes CATRESSYNEQFF.

V is TRBV4-1 and J is TRBJ2-2; 9 nucleotides agree with TRBD2. The germline gives CDR1 MGHRA, CDR2 YSYEKL. V was pared by 4 bases and J by 4 bases, with 19 bases of the junction left unmatched. The CDR3 sequence is 20 residues long. The DNA of the CDR3 is TGCGCCAGCAGCCCCAAACCGGTAGTAGCGGGAGTTCTTAGCACCGGGGAGCTGTTTTTT. This gives the protein CASSPKPVVAGVLSTGELFF.

The genes are TRBV7-2 and TRBJ2-1; D is unclear. The V gene lost 0 bases and the J gene lost 1 base, with 19 bases spanning the gap. CDR1 is SGHTA, CDR2 FQGNSA, per germline. The CDR3 has 19 amino acids. The CDR3 DNA reads as TGTGCCAGCAGCTTAGCGGCAGGTAAAGACTGGGTGTCCTACAATGAGCAGTTCTTC. Residues: CASSLAAGKDWVSYNEQFF.